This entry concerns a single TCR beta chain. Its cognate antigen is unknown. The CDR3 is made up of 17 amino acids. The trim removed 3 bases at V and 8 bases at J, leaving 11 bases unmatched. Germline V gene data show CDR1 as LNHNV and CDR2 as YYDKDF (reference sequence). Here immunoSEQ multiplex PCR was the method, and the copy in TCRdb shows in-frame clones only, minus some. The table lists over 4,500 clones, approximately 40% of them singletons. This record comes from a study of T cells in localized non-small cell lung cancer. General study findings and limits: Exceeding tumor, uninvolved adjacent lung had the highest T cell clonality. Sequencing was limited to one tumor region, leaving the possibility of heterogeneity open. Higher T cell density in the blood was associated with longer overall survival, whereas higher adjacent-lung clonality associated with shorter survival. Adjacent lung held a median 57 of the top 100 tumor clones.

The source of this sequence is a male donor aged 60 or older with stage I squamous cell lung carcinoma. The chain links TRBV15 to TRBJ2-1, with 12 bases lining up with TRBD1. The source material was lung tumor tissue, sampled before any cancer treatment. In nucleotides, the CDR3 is TGTGCCACCAGCAGGAGAGGGGAGGGACAGGGGGCCCATGAGCAGTTCTTC. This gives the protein CATSRRGEGQGAHEQFF.